This TCR beta chain originates from a study of beta chain features in type 1 diabetes. This clone has just a few counts. Its antigen is unidentified. Regarding the study as a whole: For type 1 diabetes patients, VDJ junctions showed fewer insertions and more deletions.

The length of the CDR3 is 11 residues. V lost 2 bases and J 11 bases, leaving 10 bases between the germline ends. Per the germline V gene, CDR1 is SGHRS and CDR2 is YFSETQ. All of the isolated RNA was reverse transcribed, so expressed TCRB transcripts were sequenced. Only in-frame clones appear in the TCRdb table, and some are missing; sequencing was by immunoSEQ multiplex PCR. The sample has hundreds of thousands of clones, about 14% seen once. Every single donor gave one heparinised blood draw, and these averaged roughly 100 mL. V and J are TRBV5-1 and TRBJ2-5; D remains ambiguous. This receptor was identified in a man younger than 35 in good health. The sequenced sample was naive CD4+ T cells from blood. The CDR3, as DNA: TGCGCCAGCAGCTTTTTGGGGAAGCAGTACTTC. Translating it yields CASSFLGKQYF.